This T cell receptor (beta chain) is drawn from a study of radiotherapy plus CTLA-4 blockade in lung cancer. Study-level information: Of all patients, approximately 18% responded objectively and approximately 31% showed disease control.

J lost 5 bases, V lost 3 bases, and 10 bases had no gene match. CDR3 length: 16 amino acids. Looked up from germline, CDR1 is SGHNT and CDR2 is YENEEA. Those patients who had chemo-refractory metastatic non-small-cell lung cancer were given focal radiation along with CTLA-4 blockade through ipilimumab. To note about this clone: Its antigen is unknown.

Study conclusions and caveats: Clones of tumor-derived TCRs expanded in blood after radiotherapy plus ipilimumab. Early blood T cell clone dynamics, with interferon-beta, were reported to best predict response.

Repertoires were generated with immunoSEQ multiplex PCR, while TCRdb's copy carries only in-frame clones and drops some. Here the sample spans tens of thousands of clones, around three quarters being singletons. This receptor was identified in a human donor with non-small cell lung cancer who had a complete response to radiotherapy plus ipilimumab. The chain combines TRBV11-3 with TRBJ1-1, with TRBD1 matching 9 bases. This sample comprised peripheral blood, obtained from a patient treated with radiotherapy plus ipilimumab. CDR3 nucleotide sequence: TGTGCCAGCAGCTTGAACTTTGACAGGGGGGGTACTGAAGCTTTCTTT. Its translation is CASSLNFDRGGTEAFF. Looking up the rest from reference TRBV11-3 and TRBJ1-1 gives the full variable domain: EAGVVQSPRYKIIEKKQPVAFWCNPISGHNTLYWYLQNLGQGPELLIRYENEEAVDDSQLPKDRFSAERLKGVDSTLKIQPAELGDSAVYLCASSLNFDRGGTEAFFGQGTRLTVV.